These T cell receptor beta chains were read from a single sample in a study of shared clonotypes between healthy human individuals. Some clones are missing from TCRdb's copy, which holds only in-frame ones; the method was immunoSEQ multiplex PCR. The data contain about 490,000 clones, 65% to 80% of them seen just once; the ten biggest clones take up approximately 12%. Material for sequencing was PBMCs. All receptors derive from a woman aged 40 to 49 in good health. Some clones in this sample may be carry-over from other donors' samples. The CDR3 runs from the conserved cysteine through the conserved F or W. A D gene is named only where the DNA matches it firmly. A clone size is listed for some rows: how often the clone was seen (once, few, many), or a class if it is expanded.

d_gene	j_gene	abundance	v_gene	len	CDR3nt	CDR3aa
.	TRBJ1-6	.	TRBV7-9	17	TGTGCCAGCAGCTTAGTTGCCAGCGGAACGAATAATTCACCCCTCCACTTT	CASSLVASGTNNSPLHF
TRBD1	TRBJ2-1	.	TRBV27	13	TGTGCCAGCAGTTATCCGGGACAGGATGAGCAGTTCTTC	CASSYPGQDEQFF
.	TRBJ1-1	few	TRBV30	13	TGTGCCTGGAGTCGGGGAGGGGACACTGAAGCTTTCTTT	CAWSRGGDTEAFF
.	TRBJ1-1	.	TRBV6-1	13	TGTGCCAGCAGTGAGGGCGGGTTCACTGAAGCTTTCTTT	CASSEGGFTEAFF
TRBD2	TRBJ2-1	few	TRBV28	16	TGTGCCAGCAGTTTTGGCTCTAGCGGGGTGTACAATGAGCAGTTCTTC	CASSFGSSGVYNEQFF
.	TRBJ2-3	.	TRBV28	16	TGTGCCAGCAGTGCCCCTCAGGGGGGGCGGACAGATACGCAGTATTTT	CASSAPQGGRTDTQYF
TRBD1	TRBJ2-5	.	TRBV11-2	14	TGTGCCAGCAGCCCTCCAGGGGGCAAAGAGACCCAGTACTTC	CASSPPGGKETQYF
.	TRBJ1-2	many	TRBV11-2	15	TGTGCCAGCAGCTTAGTTGGTTCACTAAGCTATGGCTACACCTTC	CASSLVGSLSYGYTF
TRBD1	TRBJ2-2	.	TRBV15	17	TGTGCCACCAGCGGCCGCCCGACAGGGGATGGCACCGGGGAGCTGTTTTTT	CATSGRPTGDGTGELFF
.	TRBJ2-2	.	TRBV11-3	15	TGTGCCAGCAGCGTCGGGGGCACCCTCACCGGGGAGCTGTTTTTT	CASSVGGTLTGELFF
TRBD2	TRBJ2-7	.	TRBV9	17	TGTGCCAGCAGCCCTGGCGGCGGGAGGGCCAATCGAGACGAGCAGTACTTC	CASSPGGGRANRDEQYF
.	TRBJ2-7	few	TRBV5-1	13	TGCGCCAGCAGCTTGGCAGGTTCCTACGAGCAGTACTTC	CASSLAGSYEQYF